This T cell receptor (beta chain) derives from a study of blood T cell repertoires in COVID-19. Across the whole study: Sample material is recorded as cDNA or gDNA derived from T cells, B-cell-depleted T cells, or PBMCs.

V was clipped by 8 bases and J by 2 bases, with 9 bases between them. Germline V gene data show CDR1 as KGHSH and CDR2 as LQKENI. The CDR3 totals 12 residues. TCRdb keeps only in-frame clones here, not all; method: immunoSEQ multiplex PCR. The repertoire holds hundreds of thousands of clones, with 85% to 90% as singletons. The source is a young woman with COVID-19, enrolled during active disease. The source material was peripheral blood. The chain links TRBV18 to TRBJ2-5; TRBD2 is a possible D gene (5 bases). In DNA, the CDR3 is TGTGCCAGCGGGGAGCAGCAAGAGACCCAGTACTTC. This sequence encodes CASGEQQETQYF.